The sequence of this T cell receptor (beta chain) was determined in a study of T cells in Graves' hyperthyroidism and ophthalmopathy. The wider study: Any treatment followed the collection of peripheral blood at initial diagnosis.

The patients, who ranged from 18 to 65 in age, presented with newly diagnosed hyperthyroidism lasting under 2 months. Over 8 ml fresh peripheral blood yielded the PBMCs. Regarding the study as a whole: Ophthalmopathy was model-predicted a median roughly 6.3 months pre-onset.

Points on this clonotype: The antigen is unknown.

Template material for amplifying TCR beta CDR3 regions consisted of RNA transcripts. TCR CDR3 underwent first-round RT-PCR with the HTBI primer set. TCRdb re-called the multiplex PCR reads with MiXCR, one entry per CDR3 protein. The repertoire includes 700,000 to 850,000 distinct CDR3 sequences, approximately 40% of them detected once, and roughly 30% sits in the top ten. CDR3 length: 12 amino acids. The ends were cut back, 5 bases at V and 4 bases at J, with 12 bases in the middle. Per the germline V gene, CDR1 is GTSNPN and CDR2 is SVGIG (reference sequence). The chain combines TRBV30 with TRBJ2-7, with a tentative D call TRBD2 (6 bases). Sequenced: blood. This sequence was found in a woman between 40 and 50 years old with Graves' hyperthyroidism. CDR3: CAWGGMAYEQYF. CDR3 bases: TGTGCCTGGGGGGGGATGGCGTACGAGCAGTACTTC.